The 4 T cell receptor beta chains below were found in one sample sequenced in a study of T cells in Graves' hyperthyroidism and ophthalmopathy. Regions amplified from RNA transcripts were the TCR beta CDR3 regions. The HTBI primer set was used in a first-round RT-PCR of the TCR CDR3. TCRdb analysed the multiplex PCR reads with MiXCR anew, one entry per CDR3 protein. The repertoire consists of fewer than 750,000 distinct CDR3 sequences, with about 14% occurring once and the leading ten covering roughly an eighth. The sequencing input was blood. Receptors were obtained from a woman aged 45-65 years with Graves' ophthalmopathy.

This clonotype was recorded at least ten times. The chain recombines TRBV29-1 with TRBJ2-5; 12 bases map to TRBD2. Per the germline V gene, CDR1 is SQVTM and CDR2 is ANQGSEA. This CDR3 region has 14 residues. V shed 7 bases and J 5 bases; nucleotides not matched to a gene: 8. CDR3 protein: CSAILAGGPETQYF. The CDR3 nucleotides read TGCAGCGCCATCCTAGCGGGAGGGCCGGAGACCCAGTACTTC.

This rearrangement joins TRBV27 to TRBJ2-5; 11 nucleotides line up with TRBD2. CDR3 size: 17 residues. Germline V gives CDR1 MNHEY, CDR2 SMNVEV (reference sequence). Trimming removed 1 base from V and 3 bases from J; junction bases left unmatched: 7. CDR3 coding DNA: TGTGCCAGCAGTTTATTCGGGACTAGCGGTAGAAAAGAGACCCAGTACTTC. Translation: CASSLFGTSGRKETQYF.

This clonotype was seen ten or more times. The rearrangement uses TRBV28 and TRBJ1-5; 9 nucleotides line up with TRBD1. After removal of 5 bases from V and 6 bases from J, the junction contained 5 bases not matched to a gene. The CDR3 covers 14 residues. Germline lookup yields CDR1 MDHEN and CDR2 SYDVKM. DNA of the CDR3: TGTGCCAGCAGTCGACAGGGGGTGGCTCAGCCCCAGCATTTT. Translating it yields CASSRQGVAQPQHF.

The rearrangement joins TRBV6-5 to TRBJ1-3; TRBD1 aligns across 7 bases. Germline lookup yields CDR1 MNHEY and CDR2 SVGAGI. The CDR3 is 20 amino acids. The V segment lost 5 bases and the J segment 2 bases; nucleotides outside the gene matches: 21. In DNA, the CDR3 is TGTGCCAGCAGTAACAAATACAGGGGTGTGCTCGAGGGTCCTGGAAACACCATATATTTT. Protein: CASSNKYRGVLEGPGNTIYF.